This T cell receptor (beta chain) was identified in a study of blood T cell repertoires in COVID-19 (dated by TCRdb to the early 2020s). Study-wide context: Samples from collaborators originated in the United States, Italy and Spain and spanned both the acute and convalescent phases of COVID-19. The sample metadata nearly always contained a de-identified subject ID, COVID-19 status, age in years and sex. A freely available public database, intended as a resource for researchers studying the immune response to SARS-CoV-2, is where the repertoires were released. The dataset comprised deeply sampled blood TCRbeta repertoires from subjects exposed to, actively infected with, or recovered from COVID-19. The prospective study material was composed of cDNA or gDNA derived from T cells, B-cell-depleted T cells, or PBMCs. Where available, HLA class I and class II types were taken from metadata supplied by the sample provider and were not determined by assay-based typing. The samples were drawn from two sources: the first 160 participants of the ongoing ImmuneRACE study, and fewer than 1,500 subjects contributed by 6 global collaborators.

Participants in the prospective study were enrolled through a virtual design, were aged about 18 to 89 years, and lived in roughly 26 United States geographic areas. Cohort assignment in the prospective study relied on participant-reported clinical history from a screening survey and a study questionnaire. Exposed participants had been in contact, within 2 weeks of entering the study, with a person who had a PCR-confirmed or clinician-diagnosed case of COVID-19. Each participant in the prospective study had whole blood, serum and a nasopharyngeal or oropharyngeal swab collected by mobile phlebotomists. Participants in the prospective study had the option to provide additional blood draws and questionnaires over a roughly two-month period. Blood samples from the prospective study were shipped frozen or at room temperature prior to DNA extraction. Regarding this clone: Its antigen has not been determined. No base qualities exist here, and no much larger clone lies one base off it.

The investigation overall reported the following: Clinical and demographic metadata were provided uncurated, with the amount varying by source and participant.

The immunoSEQ Assay, a bias-controlled multiplex PCR, was used to amplify TCRbeta CDR3 regions from genomic DNA. Turning to the authors' computational methods: Nucleated cell counts per sample were estimated from amplification of reference gene primers within the assay. To quantify the absolute abundance of each unique TCRbeta CDR3 rearrangement, sequence reads were collapsed and filtered. For each sample, productive Simpson clonality was calculated as the square root of Simpson's diversity index over productive rearrangements. TCRdb re-hosts the immuneACCESS table, in-frame sequences only. Its copies lack some clones; in the studies checked, an unresolved V gene accounts for under half of them, and the cause for the rest is not known. The V and J calls and the clone size are those of that table, but D and trimming were determined from the DNA. The sample yields about 320,000 clones; 90% were counted once. Clones ranked in the top ten supply roughly 3.9% of the sample.

The receptor's source is a woman aged 25-40 years who had been exposed to COVID-19. The sequenced material came from PBMCs or T cells enriched from blood (not recorded which).

CDR3 region: CAGGMQGGHYEQYF. The sequenced DNA is TGCGCCGGAGGGATGCAGGGAGGCCACTACGAGCAGTACTTC. Recombination joined TRBV10-1 with TRBJ2-7; tentative D gene TRBD2, with 6 bases matching. Counted from cysteine to phenylalanine, this CDR3 has 14 amino acids. Only CDR3 DNA remains: 42 bases, in frame from the first base. The junction shows trimming of 11 bases on V and 3 bases on J, plus 20 bases between the germline ends. The germline V gene (reference sequence) supplies CDR1 WNHNN and CDR2 SYGVQD.